The 17 T cell receptor delta chains below all came from one sample that was sequenced in a study of γδ T cells in repeated Plasmodium falciparum infection (dated by TCRdb to the early 2020s). For bulk TCR repertoire analysis, Vgamma9/Vdelta2+ and Vdelta2-negative gammadelta T cell populations were flow-sorted out of peripheral blood mononuclear cells. Library preparation used multiplex PCR. Sequencing used an Illumina MiSeq. TCRdb reanalyzed the public reads with the CATT caller, and identical DNA sequences were merged afterwards. The sample table contains tens of thousands of delta-chain clones; only one count was recorded for more than 0.85% of them. Of the sample, more than 9% is held by the ten largest clones. Input material: gamma-delta T cells from blood. The receptor set was obtained from a pool of human donors (malaria-infected and uninfected, not separated).

About this clone: One base separates it from a far larger clone, so it is likely a read error. The sample holds other DNA sequences that translate to the same CDR3. This chain connects TRDV1 to TRDJ1; D unresolved. V was pared by 3 bases and J by 0 bases, with 23 bases between. Germline CDR1 and CDR2: TSWWSYY and QGS. CDR3 length: 19 amino acids. Here the CDR3 DNA reads TGTGCTCTTGGGGAGCTGGACGGTACGTTAACTGTGTACACCGATAAACTCATCTTT. Its translation is CALGELDGTLTVYTDKLIF.

Of note for this clone: TCRdb's entry gives the protein of a much larger clone, which mismatches this DNA's translation at residue 15, likely from a read error; the protein reported here is translated from the DNA. The genes are TRDV2 and TRDJ1, with 10 bases matching TRDD3. TCRdb carries no J gene annotation; the J gene was assigned here by matching the DNA with germline. The CDR3 loop spans 19 amino acids. The germline V gene has CDR1 GEAIGNYY and CDR2 EKD. In nucleotides, the CDR3 is TGTGCCTGTGACCCCCTAACCAATACTGGGGGATTCTCCACCGGTAAACTCATCTTT. It codes for CACDPLTNTGGFSTGKLIF.

Of note for this clone: TCRdb's listed protein matches a much larger clone and diverges from this DNA's translation at residue 3, likely through a read error; the protein shown comes from the DNA. The V call is TRDV2, the J call TRDJ1, with 7 nucleotides matching TRDD3. Because TCRdb records no J gene, it was assigned here through a match of the DNA to germline. This CDR3 comprises 16 residues. Germline CDR1 reads GEAIGNYY; CDR2 reads EKD. The CDR3 nucleotides read TGTGCCTATGACACAGTTTCGGCGGGATACTCCGATAAACTCATCTTT. Its translation: CAYDTVSAGYSDKLIF.

As concerns this clone: The amino acid sequence in TCRdb belongs to a much larger clone and departs from this DNA's translation at residue 6, likely a sequencing read error; the sequence shown is translated from the DNA. The chain couples TRDV2 to TRDJ1, with 7 bases that match TRDD3. TCRdb lists no J gene, so it was determined here by aligning the DNA to germline. Per germline, CDR1 GEAIGNYY and CDR2 EKD. CDR3 length equals 19 residues. The V and J ends lost 1 base and 0 bases, in that order; junction bases with no gene match: 16. CDR3 bases: TGTGCCTGTGACACGATTGGTGGATACGACAACGACTACACCGATAAACTCATCTTT. It specifies CACDTIGGYDNDYTDKLIF.

The chain links TRDV2 to TRDJ1; 8 nucleotides match TRDD3. TCRdb lists no J gene, so it was determined here by aligning the DNA to germline. Looked up from germline, CDR1 is GEAIGNYY and CDR2 is EKD. The CDR3 length is 14 residues. CDR3 DNA sequence: TGTGCTAGGGATACGCCTTTGTACACCGATAAACTCATCTTT. Its translation is CARDTPLYTDKLIF.

There are a few counts of this clone. The translation of this DNA and the TCRdb protein of a much larger clone differ at residue 17, probably owing to a read error; the protein shown here is translated from the DNA. This chain connects TRAV38-2/DV8 to TRDJ1; 8 bases agree with TRDD3. Germline matching of the DNA provided the J gene here, since TCRdb leaves it blank. The CDR3 has 21 residues. The germline gives CDR1 TSESDYY, CDR2 QEAYKQQN. CDR3 residues: CAYRTAARGYLGIVDTGKLIF. The CDR3 DNA reads as TGTGCTTATAGGACGGCGGCGAGGGGATACTTAGGTATCGTGGACACCGGTAAACTCATCTTT.

Points on this clone: This is likely an artifact of a read error, given a far larger clone one base away. Different DNA sequences within this sample yield the same CDR3. The rearrangement uses TRDV2 and TRDJ1; a weak D match, TRDD3 (6 bases). TCRdb offers no J gene call, so here the DNA was matched to germline to obtain one. There are 18 residues in the CDR3. The germline V gene encodes CDR1 GEAIGNYY and CDR2 EKD. V lost 0 bases and J 3 bases, leaving 22 bases between the germline ends. CDR3 sequence (DNA): TGTGCCTGTGACACCCTAAATCTAGGGGATTTAGGGGCCGATAAACTCATCTTT. This translates into CACDTLNLGDLGADKLIF.

This clone was seen a few times. The protein TCRdb gives is from a much larger clone and does not agree with this DNA's translation at residue 7, likely a read error; the protein shown here comes from the DNA. The J gene is TRDJ3, the V gene TRDV2; D not certain. TCRdb does not report a J gene; here it was assigned by matching the DNA to germline references. The CDR3 is 24 residues long. V lost 0 bases to trimming and J lost 0 bases, with 29 bases between them. The germline V gene has CDR1 GEAIGNYY and CDR2 EKD. The CDR3 loop reads CACDTVPRSGETDRSSWDTRQMFF. CDR3 sequence (DNA): TGTGCCTGTGACACCGTCCCACGGTCGGGAGAAACAGATAGAAGCTCCTGGGACACCCGACAGATGTTTTTC.

In regard to this clone: The protein TCRdb gives is from a much larger clone and does not agree with this DNA's translation at residue 13, likely a read error; the protein shown here comes from the DNA. CDR3 region: CACDAMGADTDKPIF. In DNA, the CDR3 is TGTGCCTGTGACGCCATGGGGGCCGACACCGATAAACCCATCTTT. For the V gene the call is TRDV2; the J gene has no call; the table calls TRDD3, which could not be checked here. The CDR3 consists of 15 residues. The germline V gene encodes CDR1 GEAIGNYY and CDR2 EKD.

This clone has more than one count but fewer than ten. The protein recorded in TCRdb matches a much larger clone and deviates from this DNA's translation at residue 11, suggesting a read error; the protein here is obtained by translating the DNA. The chain joins TRDV2 to TRDJ1, with unresolved D. Assignment of the J gene here rests on matching the DNA to germline, because TCRdb gives none. Trimming pared 0 bases from V and 4 bases from J, leaving 17 bases between. The V gene's germline CDR1 is GEAIGNYY and CDR2 EKD. This CDR3 is built from 16 residues. The CDR3 loop is CACDTVGDAYIDKLIF. DNA for the CDR3: TGTGCCTGTGACACCGTCGGAGACGCGTACATCGATAAACTCATCTTT.

This clone was counted a few times. The protein given by TCRdb reflects a much larger clone and differs at residue 12 from this DNA's translation, likely from a read error; the protein shown is the DNA's translation. V and J are TRDV2 and TRDJ3, with 7 bases lining up with TRDD3. Here the J gene came from matching the DNA to germline, since TCRdb omits it. Per the germline V gene, CDR1 is GEAIGNYY and CDR2 is EKD. V was pared by 2 bases and J by 2 bases, with 17 bases of the junction left unmatched. The CDR3 contains 21 residues. CDR3 coding DNA: TGTGCCTGTGACAAGAGGAGCTGGGGGTTCCTTGAGACCTGGGACACCCGACAGATGTTTTTC. Amino acids: CACDKRSWGFLETWDTRQMFF.

The table lists this clone with many counts. It differs at one base from a far larger clone, so likely a read error. The rearrangement joins TRDV2 to TRDJ1; TRDD3 might be the D (6 bases). CDR1 is GEAIGNYY and CDR2 is EKD in the germline V gene. This CDR3 is built from 14 residues. DNA of the CDR3: TGTGCCTGTGACGCCGTAGATACGCGAGATAGACTCATCTTT. Its translation is CACDAVDTRDRLIF.

Only a few counts were recorded for this clone. TCRdb's protein for this DNA is that of a much larger clone and differs from the translation at residue 18, likely a read error; the protein shown is the DNA translation. CDR3 sequence: CALGEGPLYGVLGDIGTGKLIF. CDR3 nucleotides: TGTGCTCTTGGGGAAGGGCCTCTCTACGGCGTACTGGGGGATATCGGGACCGGTAAACTCATCTTT. The rearrangement joins TRDV1 to TRDJ1, with 11 bases lining up with TRDD3. The J gene was not available in TCRdb and was assigned here by matching the DNA to germline segments. Germline V gene lookup returns CDR1 TSWWSYY and CDR2 QGS. CDR3 length: 22 residues.

Comments on this clone: The TCRdb protein comes from a much larger clone and disagrees with this DNA's translation at residue 8, likely due to a read error; the protein given here is derived from the DNA. The J gene is TRDJ1, the V gene TRDV1; D ambiguous. The CDR3 is 12 residues long. Germline V gene sequence: CDR1 TSWWSYY, CDR2 QGS. The germline V and J ends were trimmed by 3 bases and 11 bases, with 13 bases remaining between them. CDR3 DNA sequence: TGTGCTCTTGGGGAGACCCAGAGGAGGCTCATCTTT. It translates to CALGETQRRLIF.

On this clone: The protein given by TCRdb reflects a much larger clone and differs at residue 14 from this DNA's translation, likely from a read error; the protein shown is the DNA's translation. V and J are TRDV1 and TRDJ1; D is possibly TRDD3 (5 bases). Germline values: CDR1 TSWWSYY, CDR2 QGS. The CDR3 is 16 amino acids. CDR3 DNA sequence: TGTGCTCTTGGGGAATTCTGTACTGGTCCAAGTGTTAAACCCATCTTT. Translating gives CALGEFCTGPSVKPIF.

For this clone: The protein that TCRdb holds for this DNA derives from a much larger clone and differs from the translated DNA at residue 18, which likely indicates a read error; the protein shown here is translated from the DNA. The chain couples TRDV1 to TRDJ1; 9 bases fit TRDD3. No J gene is reported in TCRdb; it was inferred here by comparing the DNA with germline. The CDR3 covers 22 residues. CDR1 and CDR2 from the germline V gene are TSWWSYY and QGS. Trimming took 4 bases from V and 7 from J; bases not matched to a gene: 31. Written as DNA, the CDR3 is TGTGCTCTTGGGGTCTTCAATAATATTCTAAACTGGGGGACACCATCAGCCGGTAAACTCATCTTT. This encodes CALGVFNNILNWGTPSAGKLIF.

The V gene is TRDV1, the J gene TRDJ1; 7 nucleotides align to TRDD3. TCRdb supplies no J gene; here it was assigned by aligning the nucleotide sequence to germline. CDR3 length equals 18 residues. J lost 0 bases, V lost 1 base, and 11 bases had no gene match. Germline CDR1 reads TSWWSYY; CDR2 reads QGS. The CDR3, as DNA: TGTGCTCTTGGGGAACGGGGCTGGGGGGCGCAAAACACCGATAAACTCATCTTT. Its translation: CALGERGWGAQNTDKLIF.